Reported below is one T cell receptor (beta chain). This specimen belongs to a study of blood T cell repertoires in COVID-19. Study-level information: Material from acute and convalescent COVID-19 was sourced from the United States, Italy and Spain.

The CDR3 has 15 amino acids. Clones were read by immunoSEQ multiplex PCR, and TCRdb kept only the in-frame ones, dropping some. In the table there are 120,000 to 150,000 clones, around 81% of which are singletons. The chain uses TRBV21-1 and TRBJ2-7; the D call of TRBD2 is as the table states it, not checked on the DNA. TRBV21-1 represents a pseudogene. Sequencing was carried out using peripheral blood. The source of this sequence is a man in his fifties or sixties with active or convalescent COVID-19. The CDR3 bases are TGTGCCAGCAGCAAGGGTTTAGCGGGATGCTACGAGCAGTACTTC. It encodes CASSKGLAGCYEQYF.